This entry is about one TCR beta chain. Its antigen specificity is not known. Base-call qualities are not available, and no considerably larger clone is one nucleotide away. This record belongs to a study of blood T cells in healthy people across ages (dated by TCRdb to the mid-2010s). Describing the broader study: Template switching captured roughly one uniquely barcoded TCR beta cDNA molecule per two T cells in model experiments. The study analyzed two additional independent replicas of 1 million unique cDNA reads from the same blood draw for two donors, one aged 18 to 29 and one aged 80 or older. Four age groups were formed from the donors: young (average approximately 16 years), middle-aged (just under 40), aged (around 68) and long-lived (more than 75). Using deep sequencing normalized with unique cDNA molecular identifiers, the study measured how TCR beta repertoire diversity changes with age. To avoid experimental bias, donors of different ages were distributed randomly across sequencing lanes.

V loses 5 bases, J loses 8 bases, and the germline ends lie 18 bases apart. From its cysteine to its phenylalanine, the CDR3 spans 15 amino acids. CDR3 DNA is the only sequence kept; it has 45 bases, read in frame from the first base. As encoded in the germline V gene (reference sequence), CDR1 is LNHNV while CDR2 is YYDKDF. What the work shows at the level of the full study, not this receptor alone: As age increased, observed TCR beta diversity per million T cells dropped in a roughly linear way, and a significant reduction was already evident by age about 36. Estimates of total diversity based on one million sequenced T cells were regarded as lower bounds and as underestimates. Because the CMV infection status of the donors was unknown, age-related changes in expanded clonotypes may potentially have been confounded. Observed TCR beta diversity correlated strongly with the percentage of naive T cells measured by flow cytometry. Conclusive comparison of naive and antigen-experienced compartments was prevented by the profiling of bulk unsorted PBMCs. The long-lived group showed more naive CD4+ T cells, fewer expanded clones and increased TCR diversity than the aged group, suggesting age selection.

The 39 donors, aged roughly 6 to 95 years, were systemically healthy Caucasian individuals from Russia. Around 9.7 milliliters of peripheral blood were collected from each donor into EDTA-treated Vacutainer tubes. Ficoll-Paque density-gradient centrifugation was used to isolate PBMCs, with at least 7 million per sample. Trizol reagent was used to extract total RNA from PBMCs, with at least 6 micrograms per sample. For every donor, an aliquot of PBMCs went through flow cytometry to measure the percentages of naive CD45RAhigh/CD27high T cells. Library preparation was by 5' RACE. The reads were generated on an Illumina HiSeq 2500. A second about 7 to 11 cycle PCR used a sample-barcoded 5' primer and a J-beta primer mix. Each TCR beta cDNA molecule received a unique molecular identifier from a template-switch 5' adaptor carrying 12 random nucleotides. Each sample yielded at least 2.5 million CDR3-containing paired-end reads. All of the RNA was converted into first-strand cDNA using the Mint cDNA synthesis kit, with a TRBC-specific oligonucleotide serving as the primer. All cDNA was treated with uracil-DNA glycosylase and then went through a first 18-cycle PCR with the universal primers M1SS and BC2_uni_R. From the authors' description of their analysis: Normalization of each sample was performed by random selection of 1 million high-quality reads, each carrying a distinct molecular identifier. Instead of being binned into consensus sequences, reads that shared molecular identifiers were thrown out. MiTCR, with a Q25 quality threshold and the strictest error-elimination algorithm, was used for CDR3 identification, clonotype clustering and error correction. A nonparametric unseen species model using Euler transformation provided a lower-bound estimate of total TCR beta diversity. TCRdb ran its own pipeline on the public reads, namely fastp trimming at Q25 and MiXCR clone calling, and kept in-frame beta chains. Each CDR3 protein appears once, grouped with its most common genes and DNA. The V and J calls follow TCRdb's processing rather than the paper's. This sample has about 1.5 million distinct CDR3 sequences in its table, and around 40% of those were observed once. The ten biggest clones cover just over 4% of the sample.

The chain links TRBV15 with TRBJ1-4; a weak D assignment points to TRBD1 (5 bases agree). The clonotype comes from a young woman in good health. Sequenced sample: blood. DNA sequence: TGTGCCACCAGCGAGAGTGGAGGGGTGGGAGAAAAACTGTTTTTT. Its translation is CATSESGGVGEKLFF.